Detailed here is one T cell receptor beta chain. Its antigen is currently unknown. This entry comes from a study of OX40 agonist ivuxolimab in advanced cancers. The wider study: Patients achieving partial responses numbered three: one hepatocellular carcinoma case and two cutaneous melanoma cases.

The study, taken as a whole, reports: Expanded clones belonging to CD8+ T cells outnumbered, on average, those of CD4+.

Germline V gene sequence: CDR1 LGHNA, CDR2 YSLEER. The CDR3 has 14 residues. The V gene lost 0 bases and the J gene lost 2 bases, with 7 bases spanning the gap. Repertoires were generated with immunoSEQ multiplex PCR, while TCRdb's copy carries only in-frame clones and drops some. The repertoire includes some 80,000 clones, approximately 84% of them detected once, and roughly 7.3% sits in the top ten. The V call is TRBV4-3, the J call TRBJ1-1; unclear D gene. This receptor was taken from an adult with an advanced solid tumor such as melanoma, head and neck, liver or kidney cancer. Sequenced here: CD4+ or CD8+ T cells sorted from blood, sampled in a trial of the OX40 agonist ivuxolimab. CDR3 in DNA: TGCGCCAGCAGCCAAGACTTCGCTAACACTGAAGCTTTCTTT. Protein sequence: CASSQDFANTEAFF.